The clone carrying this TCR beta chain has a handful of counts. Antigen: not known. The data belong to a study of cytomegalovirus exposure and HLA in healthy donors. Study summary: One earlier analysis, a look at 150 million to 200 million T cells, found 117 million unique TCR beta sequences. Study outcomes and limitations: As a later analysis showed, several of the most significant clusters appeared to be linked to common viral pathogens.

Trimming pared 1 base from V and 2 bases from J, leaving 9 bases between. The CDR3 contains 15 residues. Germline CDR1 is LGHNT and CDR2 is FRNRAP. Primers: 60 Vbeta forward and 13 Jbeta reverse. The assay was immunoSEQ multiplex PCR, and TCRdb's table has in-frame clones only and misses some. The table includes 64,000 or so clones, roughly 85% detected once. The sequenced sample consisted of PBMCs. The source is a female donor in good health and CMV-seronegative. The V gene is TRBV12-5, the J gene TRBJ2-1; possibly TRBD2 for D (6 bases). CDR3 sequence: CASGLGTTPYNEQFF. CDR3 DNA sequence: TGTGCTAGTGGTTTGGGGACTACCCCCTACAATGAGCAGTTCTTC.